This is a list of T cell receptor beta chains from one sample in a study of T cell changes during pregnancy in multiple sclerosis. TCRdb keeps only in-frame clones here, not all; method: immunoSEQ multiplex PCR. The data show about 41,000 clones, roughly nine tenths seen once. The material was CD8+ T cells from peripheral blood mononuclear cells, obtained in the third trimester of pregnancy. The origin of the receptors is a female donor with multiple sclerosis, enrolled in a pregnancy study. The CDR3 runs from the conserved cysteine through the conserved F or W. D genes are given only for firm matches. Size is stated for part of the rows, as once, few or many counts, or as a class when the clone is expanded.

J | V | size | D | CDR3 | DNA
TRBJ2-7 | TRBV2 | . | TRBD1 | CASSEGDRGSTISSYEQYF | TGTGCCAGCAGTGAAGGGGACAGGGGAAGTACTATTAGCTCCTACGAGCAGTACTTC
TRBJ2-7 | TRBV5-1 | . | . | CASPPYEQYF | TGCGCCAGCCCCCCGTACGAGCAGTACTTC
TRBJ2-3 | TRBV2 | . | TRBD2 | CASSEGLADYTDTQYF | TGTGCCAGCAGTGAGGGACTAGCGGATTACACAGATACGCAGTATTTT
TRBJ2-7 | TRBV5-1 | . | TRBD2 | CASSLGAGGPSEQYF | TGCGCCAGCAGCTTGGGAGCGGGAGGGCCTAGCGAGCAGTACTTC
TRBJ1-1 | TRBV28 | . | . | CASSLGGGGAFF | TGTGCCAGCAGTTTAGGTGGAGGTGGCGCTTTCTTT
TRBJ2-1 | TRBV19 | . | TRBD2 | CARRGGPNYNHRRVKFF | TGTGCCAGGCGGGGGGGACCCAATTACAACCACCGTCGAGTGAAGTTCTTC
TRBJ2-7 | TRBV5-1 | . | TRBD2 | CASSLTGTSIEQYF | TGCGCCAGCAGCTTGACCGGGACTAGTATCGAGCAGTACTTC
TRBJ2-7 | TRBV27 | . | TRBD1 | CASRGQGGYEQYF | TGTGCCAGCAGGGGACAGGGCGGATACGAGCAGTACTTC
TRBJ2-2 | TRBV13 | . | TRBD2 | CASASRLAGGTGELFF | TGTGCCAGCGCCTCGCGACTAGCGGGGGGCACCGGGGAGCTGTTTTTT
TRBJ2-4 | TRBV30 | . | . | CAWSALGGGQYF | TGTGCCTGGAGTGCCCTAGGGGGGGGTCAGTACTTC
TRBJ1-1 | TRBV27 | . | TRBD1 | CASSGGQGYTEAFF | TGTGCCAGCAGTGGGGGACAGGGATACACTGAAGCTTTCTTT
TRBJ2-3 | TRBV9 | . | TRBD2 | CASSVVGLAGGTDTQYF | TGTGCCAGCAGCGTAGTGGGACTAGCGGGGGGGACAGATACGCAGTATTTT
TRBJ2-3 | TRBV28 | . | TRBD2 | CASSLYSGRSTDTQYF | TGTGCCAGCAGTTTATACAGCGGGAGGAGCACAGATACGCAGTATTTT
TRBJ1-5 | TRBV19 | . | TRBD1 | CASSIGDRVNQPQHF | TGTGCCAGTAGTATTGGGGACAGGGTTAATCAGCCCCAGCATTTT
TRBJ2-1 | TRBV11-3 | . | . | CASSLASRGLLHEQFF | TGTGCCAGCAGCTTAGCCTCGCGGGGTCTTCTTCATGAGCAGTTCTTC
TRBJ2-1 | TRBV19 | many | TRBD2 | CASSIGEGHNEQFF | TGTGCCAGTAGTATTGGGGAGGGCCATAATGAGCAGTTCTTC
TRBJ2-5 | TRBV5-6 | . | . | CASSLTWESPRETQYF | TGTGCCAGCAGCTTGACGTGGGAGAGCCCACGAGAGACCCAGTACTTC
TRBJ2-3 | TRBV28 | . | . | CASSSSGWNTDTQYF | TGTGCCAGCAGTTCCTCAGGTTGGAACACAGATACGCAGTATTTT
TRBJ2-7 | TRBV5-6 | . | TRBD2 | CASSPEREDLYEQYF | TGTGCCAGCAGCCCCGAGCGGGAGGACCTCTACGAGCAGTACTTC
TRBJ2-1 | TRBV7-9 | . | TRBD2 | CASSRGLASNEQFF | TGTGCCAGCTCCCGAGGACTAGCTTCCAATGAGCAGTTCTTC
TRBJ1-2 | TRBV4-3 | . | . | CASSQDWGTSNYGYTF | TGCGCCAGCAGCCAAGATTGGGGGACATCGAACTATGGCTACACCTTC
TRBJ2-7 | TRBV10-3 | . | . | CAISDARMNYEQYF | TGTGCCATCAGTGATGCGCGGATGAACTACGAGCAGTACTTC